Sequencing of this TCR beta chain was carried out in a study of monozygotic twins with inflammatory bowel disease. Each CDR3 protein gets one entry in TCRdb, which reprocessed the 5' RACE reads and gives no DNA. The repertoire table contains approximately 380,000 distinct CDR3 sequences. The CDR3 length is 18 residues. Per the germline V gene, CDR1 is MNHEY and CDR2 is SVGEGT. The TCR comes from a human donor with ulcerative colitis or Crohn's disease, or a healthy co-twin of an affected twin (not recorded which). The rearrangement joins TRBV6-2 or TRBV6-3 to TRBJ1-1. Sequencing used blood. The CDR3 protein is CASSHPGRTREMNTEAFF.